Here is one TCR beta chain with its context. Its recognized antigen is unknown. No qualities accompany the bases; no much larger clone lies one base away. Samples from volunteer blood donors who had recovered from COVID-19 were contributed by a second Seattle source. Each collaborating institution followed its own protocols to collect whole blood in K2EDTA tubes. For TCRbeta analysis, collaborators shipped samples in one of three forms: frozen whole blood, isolated PBMCs, or DNA extracted from either of those sample types. This specimen belongs to a study of blood T cell repertoires in COVID-19 (TCRdb year 2020). For context, the study as a whole: The collaborator samples originated in the United States, Italy and Spain and spanned the acute and convalescent phases of COVID-19. The sample metadata nearly always contained a de-identified subject ID, COVID-19 status, age in years and sex. Samples were obtained from the ongoing ImmuneRACE study (first 160 participants) and from about 1,300 subjects provided by 6 global collaborators. Subjects who had been exposed to COVID-19, were actively infected with it, or had recovered from it provided the deeply sampled blood TCRbeta repertoires that made up the dataset. A freely available public database, intended as a resource for researchers studying the immune response to SARS-CoV-2, is where the repertoires were released. Where available, HLA class I and class II types were taken from metadata supplied by the sample provider and were not determined by assay-based typing. The material from the prospective study consisted of cDNA or gDNA derived from T cells, B-cell-depleted T cells, or PBMCs.

Cut back by 6 bases and 1 base, the V and J ends lie 18 bases apart. CDR1 is given as WSHSY and CDR2 as SAAADI, both from the germline V gene. Measured from the cysteine to the phenylalanine, the CDR3 is 16 residues long. The entry retains the CDR3 DNA only, 48 bases that are in frame from base 1. Overall results and qualifications from the work: Clinical and demographic metadata were provided uncurated, with the amount varying by source and participant.

TCRbeta CDR3 regions were amplified from genomic DNA using the immunoSEQ Assay, a bias-controlled multiplex PCR. The paper's processing steps were these. Nucleated cell counts per sample were estimated from amplification of reference gene primers within the assay. To quantify the absolute abundance of each unique TCRbeta CDR3 rearrangement, sequence reads were collapsed and filtered. For each sample, productive Simpson clonality was calculated as the square root of Simpson's diversity index over productive rearrangements. In its TCRdb copy, this immuneACCESS table keeps in-frame sequences only and misses some clones. Where compared with another copy, unresolved V genes explain less than half of these, and the others have no known cause. V and J calls and clone size are those listed in that table; D and trimming were worked out from the DNA. For this sample the table gives fewer than 200,000 clones, of which roughly 86% were detected only once. The ten largest account for about 8% of the sample.

Material for sequencing was peripheral blood. Recombination joined TRBV10-2 with TRBJ1-1; a tentative D match to TRBD1 spans 5 bases. This receptor was obtained from a middle-aged man who had recovered from COVID-19. The DNA sequence is TGCGCCAGCAGCGACGACAGACTCAAGAAGAACACTGAAGCTTTCTTT. Its coded protein is CASSDDRLKKNTEAFF.